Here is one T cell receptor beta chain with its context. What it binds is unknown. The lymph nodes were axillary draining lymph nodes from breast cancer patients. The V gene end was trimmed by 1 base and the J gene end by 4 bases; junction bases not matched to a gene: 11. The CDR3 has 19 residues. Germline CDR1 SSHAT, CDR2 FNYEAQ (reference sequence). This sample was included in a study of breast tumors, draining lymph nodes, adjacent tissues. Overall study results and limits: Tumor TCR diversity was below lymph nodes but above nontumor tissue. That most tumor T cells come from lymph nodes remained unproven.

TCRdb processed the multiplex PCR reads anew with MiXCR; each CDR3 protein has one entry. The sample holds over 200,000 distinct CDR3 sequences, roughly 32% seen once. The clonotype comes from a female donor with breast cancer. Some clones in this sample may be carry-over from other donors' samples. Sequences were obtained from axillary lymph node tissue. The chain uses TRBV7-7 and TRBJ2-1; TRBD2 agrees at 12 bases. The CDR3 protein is CASSLVGLLAGGQYNEQFF. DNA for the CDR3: TGTGCCAGCAGCTTAGTTGGTTTGCTAGCGGGAGGGCAGTACAATGAGCAGTTCTTC. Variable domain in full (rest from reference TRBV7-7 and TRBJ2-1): GAGVSQSPRYKVTKRGQDVTLRCDPISSHATLYWYQQALGQGPEFLTYFNYEAQPDKSGLPSDRFSAERPEGSISTLTIQRTEQRDSAMYRCASSLVGLLAGGQYNEQFFGPGTRLTVL.